The 4 T cell receptor beta chains reported below all come from one sample, sequenced in a study of cytomegalovirus exposure and HLA in healthy donors. The PCR was carried out with 60 Vbeta primers and 13 Jbeta primers. TCRdb's copy holds only in-frame clones and misses some; the assay was immunoSEQ multiplex PCR. The repertoire holds some 150,000 clones, with 80% to 90% as singletons. The sequenced material came from PBMCs. The receptors derive from a woman between 40 and 50 years old in good health and CMV-seropositive.

This chain joins TRBV28 and TRBJ2-2; 10 nucleotides agree with TRBD1. The CDR3 loop spans 16 amino acids. The junction had 10 bases not matched to a gene; V was cut back by 6 bases and J by 6 bases. Germline loops: CDR1 MDHEN, CDR2 SYDVKM. CDR3 amino acids: CASSRAGTGVPGELFF. The DNA for the CDR3 is TGTGCCAGCAGCCGAGCCGGGACAGGGGTGCCCGGGGAGCTGTTTTTT.

The chain recombines TRBV20-1 with TRBJ2-7; D might be TRBD1 (6 bases). CDR3 length equals 11 residues. Trimming took 5 bases from V and 3 from J, leaving 8 bases between them. The germline CDR1 and CDR2 sequences are DFQATT and SNEGSKA (reference sequence). For the CDR3, the DNA is TGCAGTGCTGGGACACTCTACGAGCAGTACTTC. Encoded protein: CSAGTLYEQYF.

The chain carries TRBV5-6 and TRBJ2-1; D perhaps matches TRBD2 (6 bases). Per germline, CDR1 SGHDT and CDR2 YYEEEE. This CDR3 has 14 residues. Trimming took 4 bases from V and 2 from J, leaving 10 bases between them. This CDR3 reads CASSLPGAYNEQFF. In DNA form, the CDR3 reads TGTGCCAGCAGCCTGCCGGGAGCCTACAATGAGCAGTTCTTC.

A single count supports this clone. This chain uses TRBV11-3 with TRBJ2-1, with TRBD2 matching 7 bases. V was pared by 5 bases and J by 5 bases, with 9 bases of the junction left unmatched. Germline loops: CDR1 SGHNT, CDR2 YENEEA. The CDR3 is 15 residues long. CDR3 in amino acids: CASSRSSGGNNEQFF. CDR3 nucleotides: TGTGCCAGCAGCCGTTCTAGCGGAGGGAACAATGAGCAGTTCTTC.